The 26 T cell receptor beta chains below were found in one sample sequenced in a study of blood T cell repertoires in COVID-19. Sequencing used immunoSEQ multiplex PCR; TCRdb keeps in-frame clones, though not all of them. The sample carries about 67,000 clones, roughly 88% recorded once. Source material: peripheral blood. Receptors were obtained from a woman aged 55 to 70 with acute or convalescent COVID-19.

This CDR3 reads CASSLFTGEGATEAFF. Written as DNA, the CDR3 is TGCGCCAGCAGCCTATTTACGGGGGAGGGTGCGACTGAAGCTTTCTTT. The V gene is TRBV4-3, the J gene TRBJ1-1; perhaps TRBD1 as D (5 bases). Trimming took 4 bases from V and 5 from J, leaving 20 bases between them. This CDR3 spans 16 amino acids. Germline loops: CDR1 LGHNA, CDR2 YSLEER.

The CDR3 region has the DNA TGTGCCAGCAGTTTATCTTCCGGGGCGGGGGGGACCCAGTACTTC. As protein: CASSLSSGAGGTQYF. V is TRBV27 and J is TRBJ2-5; TRBD2 matches 8 bases. The CDR3 is made up of 15 amino acids. The J segment lost 7 bases and the V segment lost 0 bases, leaving 7 bases of the junction unmatched. Germline V gene lookup returns CDR1 MNHEY and CDR2 SMNVEV (reference sequence).

The rearrangement links TRBV6-2 or TRBV6-3 to TRBJ2-2, with 10 bases identical to TRBD2. J was trimmed by 2 bases and V by 2 bases; bases with no gene match: 5. The V gene's germline CDR1 is MNHEY and CDR2 SVGEGT. The CDR3 covers 17 residues. CDR3 nucleotide sequence: TGTGCCAGCAGTTACGCCAGCGGGAGGGGCAACACCGGGGAGCTGTTTTTT. Translation: CASSYASGRGNTGELFF.

Here the CDR3 DNA reads TGTGCCAGCAGTGCCGGGACTTCGGGGAGGACCCAGTACTTC. It encodes CASSAGTSGRTQYF. The chain couples TRBV28 to TRBJ2-5, with D possibly TRBD2 on 6 matching bases. The V gene's germline CDR1 is MDHEN and CDR2 SYDVKM. V lost 5 bases and J lost 7, with 17 bases in between. The CDR3 sequence is 14 residues long.

This clone was seen once. J is TRBJ1-1 and V is TRBV6-2 or TRBV6-3; 11 nucleotides line up with TRBD1. The germline V gene has CDR1 MNHEY and CDR2 SVGEGT. V trimming: 5 bases; J trimming: 0 bases; junction bases outside the gene matches: 11. CDR3 length: 18 amino acids. The CDR3: CASSLKVDRGQLNTEAFF. The DNA for the CDR3 is TGTGCCAGCAGTCTAAAGGTGGACAGGGGGCAGTTGAACACTGAAGCTTTCTTT.

V is TRBV6-6 and J is TRBJ1-3; the match to TRBD1 covers 11 bases. CDR3 size: 16 residues. CDR1 is MNHNY and CDR2 is SVGAGI in the germline V gene (reference sequence). With 6 bases clipped from V and 0 bases from J, the junction kept 4 bases outside the gene matches. The CDR3 region is CASSPGTGGSGNTIYF. The DNA for the CDR3 is TGTGCCAGCAGCCCGGGGACAGGGGGCTCTGGAAACACCATATATTTT.

The genes are TRBV7-6 and TRBJ1-4; 8 bases align to TRBD1. The V and J ends lost 5 bases and 5 bases, in that order; junction bases with no gene match: 4. Per the germline V gene, CDR1 is SGHVS and CDR2 is FNYEAQ. The CDR3 has 14 residues. The CDR3 sequence: CASSPTGGNEKLFF. CDR3 coding DNA: TGTGCCAGCAGCCCCACAGGGGGGAATGAAAAACTGTTTTTT.

The gene calls are TRBV4-1 and TRBJ1-1; 7 bases map to TRBD1. The germline V gene has CDR1 MGHRA and CDR2 YSYEKL. V lost 4 bases to trimming and J lost 1 base; unmatched junction nucleotides: 3. This CDR3 contains 14 residues. CDR3 sequence (DNA): TGCGCCAGCAGCCCGGGACAGAGGAACACTGAAGCTTTCTTT. It codes for CASSPGQRNTEAFF.

This clone appeared a few times. The chain links TRBV10-3 to TRBJ1-3; 7 bases are a match to TRBD1. Germline CDR1 and CDR2: ENHRY and SYGVKD. The CDR3 has 15 residues. V trimming: 3 bases; J trimming: 1 base; junction bases outside the gene matches: 3. The CDR3: CAISDTGVSGNTIYF. CDR3 in DNA: TGTGCCATCAGTGATACAGGGGTTTCTGGAAACACCATATATTTT.

The rearrangement links TRBV11-2 to TRBJ1-2; 12 bases match TRBD1. This CDR3 has 15 amino acids. Unmatched junction bases numbered 9, after V lost 5 bases and J lost 8 bases. Germline V lookup: CDR1 SGHAT, CDR2 FQNNGV. CDR3 protein: CASSPPGQGALGYTF. In DNA, the CDR3 is TGTGCCAGCAGCCCCCCGGGACAGGGGGCTTTAGGCTACACCTTC.

This rearrangement joins TRBV7-9 to TRBJ1-1, with TRBD1 identical over 7 bases. V trimming: 4 bases; J trimming: 1 base; junction bases outside the gene matches: 6. The CDR3 consists of 15 residues. The germline V gene has CDR1 SEHNR and CDR2 FQNEAQ (reference sequence). CDR3 sequence (DNA): TGTGCCAGCAGCTCCTGGTCAGGGGGGAACACTGAAGCTTTCTTT. This codes for CASSSWSGGNTEAFF.

This clone has only one observation. The chain combines TRBV6-5 with TRBJ1-6, with D hard to call. Trimming cost V 6 bases and J 11 bases, with 11 bases left between them. The CDR3 extends over 12 amino acids. Germline V gene data show CDR1 as MNHEY and CDR2 as SVGAGI. CDR3 residues: CASSSLLPPLHF. The DNA for the CDR3 is TGTGCCAGCAGCTCCCTTCTCCCACCCCTCCACTTT.

The genes are TRBV5-4 and TRBJ1-6; 7 nucleotides match TRBD1. After removal of 3 bases from V and 2 bases from J, the junction contained 2 bases not matched to a gene. CDR1 is SGHNT and CDR2 is YYREEE in the germline V gene (reference sequence). This CDR3 region has 15 residues. CDR3 bases: TGTGCCAGCAGCTCAGGGGGACCCTATAATTCACCCCTCCACTTT. Translation gives CASSSGGPYNSPLHF.

This chain joins TRBV5-6 and TRBJ1-2; 8 nucleotides align to TRBD1. CDR3 size: 14 residues. The ends lost 0 bases at V and 8 bases at J; junction bases unmatched: 6. Germline V gives CDR1 SGHDT, CDR2 YYEEEE. CDR3 amino acids: CASSLGQGFRGYTF. The CDR3 bases are TGTGCCAGCAGCTTGGGACAGGGGTTTCGAGGCTACACCTTC.

V gene TRBV7-2 combines with J gene TRBJ2-3, with 9 positions matching TRBD1. Germline lookup yields CDR1 SGHTA and CDR2 FQGNSA. V lost 6 bases to trimming and J lost 1 base; unmatched junction nucleotides: 5. The CDR3 runs 15 residues. CDR3: CASSNRQGGTDTQYF. The CDR3 DNA reads as TGTGCCAGCAGTAACCGACAGGGGGGCACAGATACGCAGTATTTT.

The V and J genes are TRBV7-9 and TRBJ2-1; D is unclear. CDR3 length: 15 residues. V was cut by 5 bases and J by 3 bases, with 14 bases left in between. Germline lookup yields CDR1 SEHNR and CDR2 FQNEAQ (reference sequence). Here the CDR3 reads CASSVSRSLYNEQFF. CDR3 coding DNA: TGTGCCAGCAGCGTCTCCCGGTCCCTCTACAATGAGCAGTTCTTC.

The chain links TRBV28 to TRBJ2-1; 9 nucleotides line up with TRBD2. The CDR3 is 15 residues long. V gave up 3 bases and J gave up 7 bases; unmatched junction bases: 7. The germline V gene has CDR1 MDHEN and CDR2 SYDVKM. CDR3 in amino acids: CASSLGGGAGNEQFF. For the CDR3, the DNA is TGTGCCAGCAGTTTGGGCGGGGGGGCCGGTAATGAGCAGTTCTTC.

The table lists this clone with a few counts. J is TRBJ2-7 and V is TRBV21-1; TRBD2, the table's D call, was not compared with the DNA. TRBV21-1 is recorded as a pseudogene. The CDR3 sequence is 20 residues long. The CDR3 DNA reads as TGTGCCAGCAGCAAAGTTCGGAGGCTAGCGGAACACCGTAGCTCCTACGAGCAGTACGTC. Amino acids: CASSKVRRLAEHRSSYEQYV.

The J gene is TRBJ2-1, the V gene TRBV11-2; weak D call: TRBD1 (6 bases). The V and J ends lost 5 bases and 4 bases respectively, with 21 bases between them. Germline V gives CDR1 SGHAT, CDR2 FQNNGV. The CDR3 loop spans 17 amino acids. CDR3 residues: CASSPKTTGNPYNEQFF. In DNA form, the CDR3 reads TGTGCCAGCAGCCCAAAGACGACAGGCAACCCTTACAATGAGCAGTTCTTC.

The CDR3 DNA is TGTGCCAGCAGTTATGGGGACAGGGGTAGAGAGACCCAGTACTTC. This gives the protein CASSYGDRGRETQYF. The J gene is TRBJ2-5, the V gene TRBV6-5, with TRBD1 identical over 10 bases. The CDR3 spans 15 residues. V dropped 3 bases and J dropped 4; count of bases not matched to a gene: 5. The V gene's germline CDR1 is MNHEY and CDR2 SVGAGI.

The rearrangement links TRBV6-1 to TRBJ1-4, with 7 nucleotides matching TRBD1. In germline, CDR1 is MNHNS, CDR2 SASEGT. There are 13 residues in the CDR3. Unmatched junction bases numbered 5, after V lost 0 bases and J lost 13 bases. The CDR3 sequence: CASSEASDRVLFF. CDR3 in DNA: TGTGCCAGCAGTGAAGCCAGCGACAGGGTACTGTTTTTT.

The V call is TRBV2, the J call TRBJ1-1; the match to TRBD1 covers 9 bases. Germline CDR1 SNHLY, CDR2 FYNNEI. V lost 4 bases to trimming and J lost 5 bases; unmatched junction nucleotides: 11. This CDR3 region has 16 residues. Written as DNA, the CDR3 is TGTGCCAGCAGTGCCACTACAGGGGGCGCGGGTACTGAAGCTTTCTTT. Translation gives CASSATTGGAGTEAFF.

The chain carries TRBV27 and TRBJ2-1; TRBD2 agrees at 8 bases. Per the germline V gene, CDR1 is MNHEY and CDR2 is SMNVEV (reference sequence). V dropped 5 bases and J dropped 6; count of bases not matched to a gene: 12. The CDR3 runs 16 residues. CDR3 loop: CASSAIAGRPLNEQFF. CDR3 nucleotides: TGTGCCAGCAGTGCCATAGCGGGGAGGCCCCTCAATGAGCAGTTCTTC.

The chain uses TRBV5-8 and TRBJ1-6, with a possible D match to TRBD1 (5 bases). CDR1 is SGHTS, CDR2 YDEGEE, per germline. The V end lost 1 base, the J end lost 10 bases, and 21 bases lay between the germline ends. The CDR3 is 17 residues long. The CDR3 DNA reads as TGTGCCAGCAGCTTGCTAATCGGGGCCGACCGGGGGTCACCCCTCCACTTT. It is translated as CASSLLIGADRGSPLHF.

This chain uses TRBV5-6 with TRBJ2-2; D is uncertain. Deletions cut 0 bases from V and 7 bases from J, with 4 bases between. The CDR3 length is 12 residues. CDR1 SGHDT and CDR2 YYEEEE come from the germline V gene. CDR3 protein: CASSLVVGELFF. The CDR3 DNA follows: TGTGCCAGCAGCTTGGTCGTCGGGGAGCTGTTTTTT.

This chain connects TRBV19 to TRBJ1-1; D is unresolved. CDR1 LNHDA and CDR2 SQIVND come from the germline V gene (reference sequence). This CDR3 is built from 12 residues. V was cut by 7 bases and J by 0 bases, with 6 bases left in between. CDR3 in DNA: TGTGCCAGTATGAGATTGAACACTGAAGCTTTCTTT. As protein: CASMRLNTEAFF. The variable domain in full, with the rest retrieved from reference TRBV19 and TRBJ1-1, is DGGITQSPKYLFRKEGQNVTLSCEQNLNHDAMYWYRQDPGQGLRLIYYSQIVNDFQKGDIAEGYSVSREKKESFPLTVTSAQKNPTAFYLCASMRLNTEAFFGQGTRLTVV.